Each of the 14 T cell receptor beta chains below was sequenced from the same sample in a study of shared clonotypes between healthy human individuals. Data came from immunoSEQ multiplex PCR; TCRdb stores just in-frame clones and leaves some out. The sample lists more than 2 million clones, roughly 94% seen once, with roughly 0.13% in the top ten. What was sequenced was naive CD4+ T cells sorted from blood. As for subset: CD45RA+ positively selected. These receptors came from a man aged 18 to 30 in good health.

As DNA, the CDR3 is TGTGCCATCACCCCACGGGGGGAGAACACCGGGGAGCTGTTTTTT. This translates into CAITPRGENTGELFF. This chain joins TRBV10-3 and TRBJ2-2; 7 nucleotides agree with TRBD2. The V gene end was trimmed by 7 bases and the J gene end by 1 base; junction bases not matched to a gene: 6. CDR1 and CDR2 from the germline V gene are ENHRY and SYGVKD. The CDR3 is 15 amino acids.

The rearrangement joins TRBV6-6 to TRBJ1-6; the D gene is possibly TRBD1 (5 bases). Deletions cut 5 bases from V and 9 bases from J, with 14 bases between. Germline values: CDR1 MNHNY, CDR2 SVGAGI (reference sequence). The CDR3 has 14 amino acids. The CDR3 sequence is CASSGQGQGSPLHF. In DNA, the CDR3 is TGTGCCAGCAGTGGCCAGGGCCAGGGTTCACCCCTCCACTTT.

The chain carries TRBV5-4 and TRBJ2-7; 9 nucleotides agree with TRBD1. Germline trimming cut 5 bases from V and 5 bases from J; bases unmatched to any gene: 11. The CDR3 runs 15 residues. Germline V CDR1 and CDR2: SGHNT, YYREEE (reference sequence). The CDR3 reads CASSPGGTGKNEQYF. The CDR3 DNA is TGTGCCAGCAGTCCTGGCGGGACAGGGAAGAACGAGCAGTACTTC.

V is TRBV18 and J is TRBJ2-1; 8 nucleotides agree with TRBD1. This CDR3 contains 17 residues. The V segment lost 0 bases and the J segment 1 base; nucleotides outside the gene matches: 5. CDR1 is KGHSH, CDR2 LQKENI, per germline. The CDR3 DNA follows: TGTGCCAGCTCACCACCAGGACAGGGTGGTTCCTACAATGAGCAGTTCTTC. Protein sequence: CASSPPGQGGSYNEQFF. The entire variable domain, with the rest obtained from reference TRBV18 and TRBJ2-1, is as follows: NAGVMQNPRHLVRRRGQEARLRCSPMKGHSHVYWYRQLPEEGLKFMVYLQKENIIDESGMPKERFSAEFPKEGPSILRIQQVVRGDSAAYFCASSPPGQGGSYNEQFFGPGTRLTVL.

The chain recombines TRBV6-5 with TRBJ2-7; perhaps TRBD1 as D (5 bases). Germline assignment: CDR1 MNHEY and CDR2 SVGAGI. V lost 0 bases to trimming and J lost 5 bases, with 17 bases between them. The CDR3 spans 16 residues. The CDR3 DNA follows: TGTGCCAGCAGTTACTCAATTCCAGGGTTCAATGACGAGCAGTACTTC. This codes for CASSYSIPGFNDEQYF.

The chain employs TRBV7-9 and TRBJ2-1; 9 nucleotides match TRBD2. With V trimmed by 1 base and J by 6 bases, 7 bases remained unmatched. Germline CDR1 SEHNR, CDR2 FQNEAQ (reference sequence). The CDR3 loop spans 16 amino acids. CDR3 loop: CASSLGGGRAGNEQFF. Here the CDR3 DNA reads TGTGCCAGCAGCTTAGGTGGCGGGAGGGCCGGCAATGAGCAGTTCTTC.

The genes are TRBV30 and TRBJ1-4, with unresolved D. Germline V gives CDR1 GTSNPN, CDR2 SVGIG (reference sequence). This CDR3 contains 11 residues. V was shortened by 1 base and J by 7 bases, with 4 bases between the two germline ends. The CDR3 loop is CAWSDFEKLFF. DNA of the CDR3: TGTGCCTGGAGTGATTTTGAAAAACTGTTTTTT.

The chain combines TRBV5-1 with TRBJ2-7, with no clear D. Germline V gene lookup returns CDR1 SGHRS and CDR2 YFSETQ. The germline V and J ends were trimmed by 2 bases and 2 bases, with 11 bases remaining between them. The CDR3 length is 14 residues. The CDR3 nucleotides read TGCGCCAGCAGCTTAATAGACTTGACCTACGAGCAGTACTTC. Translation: CASSLIDLTYEQYF.

In DNA, the CDR3 is TGTGCCAGCAGTTACGGGACAGAAGCCTCCTACGAGCAGTACTTC. Translation: CASSYGTEASYEQYF. V gene TRBV6-5 combines with J gene TRBJ2-7, with TRBD1 identical over 7 bases. Germline V CDR1 and CDR2: MNHEY, SVGAGI. J was trimmed by 0 bases and V by 2 bases; bases with no gene match: 4. This CDR3 is 15 amino acids long.

The CDR3 DNA reads TGTGCCAGCAGGAGAGACAGGGGGCCAGGAAACACCATATATTTT. Translating it yields CASRRDRGPGNTIYF. The J gene is TRBJ1-3, the V gene TRBV6-5; 10 nucleotides line up with TRBD1. The CDR3 is made up of 15 amino acids. V lost 6 bases to trimming and J lost 4 bases; unmatched junction nucleotides: 6. Germline V lookup: CDR1 MNHEY, CDR2 SVGAGI.

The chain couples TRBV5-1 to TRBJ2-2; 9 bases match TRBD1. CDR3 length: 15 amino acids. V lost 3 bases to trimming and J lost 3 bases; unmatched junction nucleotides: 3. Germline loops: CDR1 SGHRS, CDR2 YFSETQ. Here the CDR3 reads CASSWRTGDTGELFF. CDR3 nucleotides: TGCGCCAGCAGCTGGAGGACAGGGGACACCGGGGAGCTGTTTTTT.

CDR3 in amino acids: CASSPGAGVPEQYF. CDR3 nucleotide sequence: TGTGCCAGTAGTCCGGGTGCAGGGGTCCCCGAGCAGTACTTC. The rearrangement links TRBV19 to TRBJ2-7; possibly TRBD1 for D (6 bases). V lost 5 bases and J lost 6, with 17 bases in between. The CDR3 is made up of 14 amino acids. Per the germline V gene, CDR1 is LNHDA and CDR2 is SQIVND (reference sequence).

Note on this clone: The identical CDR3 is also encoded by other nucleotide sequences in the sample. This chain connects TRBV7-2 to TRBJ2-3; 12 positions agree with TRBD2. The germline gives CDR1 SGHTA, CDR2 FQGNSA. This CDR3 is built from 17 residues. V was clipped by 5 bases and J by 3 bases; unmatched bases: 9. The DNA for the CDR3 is TGTGCCAGCAGCCCCCCGGGACTAGCGGGTGGTACAGATACGCAGTATTTT. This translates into CASSPPGLAGGTDTQYF. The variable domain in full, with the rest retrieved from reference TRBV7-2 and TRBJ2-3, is GAGVSQSPSNKVTEKGKDVELRCDPISGHTALYWYRQSLGQGLEFLIYFQGNSAPDKSGLPSDRFSAERTGGSVSTLTIQRTQQEDSAVYLCASSPPGLAGGTDTQYFGPGTRLTVL.

The CDR3 sequence is CASSLVFGTGDQPQHF. Written as DNA, the CDR3 is TGTGCCAGCAGCTTGGTTTTCGGGACAGGGGATCAGCCCCAGCATTTT. The gene calls are TRBV5-8 and TRBJ1-5; 10 bases map to TRBD1. The germline gives CDR1 SGHTS, CDR2 YDEGEE. There are 16 residues in the CDR3. With 0 bases clipped from V and 5 bases from J, the junction kept 5 bases outside the gene matches.